Listed below are T cell receptor beta chains from one sample, sequenced in a study of blood T cell repertoires in COVID-19. Measured with immunoSEQ multiplex PCR; TCRdb has only the in-frame clones, and not every one. The sample lists 100,000 to 150,000 clones; roughly four fifths were seen once. Specimen: peripheral blood. The receptors originated from a man aged 60-69 years with acute or convalescent COVID-19. The CDR3 runs from the conserved cysteine through the conserved F or W. The order of the fields is V gene, clone size, J gene, D gene, CDR3 DNA, CDR3 protein. A D gene is named only where the DNA matches it firmly. Size tells how often a clone was seen (once, few, many) or the class of an expanded clone, and some rows leave it out.

TRBV11-2	.	TRBJ2-7	.	TGTGCGAGCGGGCCGAATTACGAGCAGTACTTC	CASGPNYEQYF
TRBV12-2	.	TRBJ2-7	.	TGTGCAAGTCGCTCAGCCAAAGGCGGGACCTACGAGCAGTACTTC	CASRSAKGGTYEQYF
TRBV28	few	TRBJ1-2	TRBD1	TGTGCCAGCAGTTTTATTACAGGGGGGAACTATGGCTACACCTTC	CASSFITGGNYGYTF
TRBV2	once	TRBJ1-2	.	TGTGCCAGCAGTGAACGGCCGGGGGGCTACACCTTC	CASSERPGGYTF
TRBV18	.	TRBJ1-6	TRBD1	TGTGCCAGCTCACCGGAAGGACAGGGAACACCCCTCCACTTT	CASSPEGQGTPLHF
TRBV5-1	.	TRBJ2-2	.	TGCGCCAGCGGCGCGGATAACACCGGGGAGCTGTTTTTT	CASGADNTGELFF
TRBV7-2	.	TRBJ1-2	TRBD1	TGTGCCAGCAGCTTTGACAGGGGGCTGGATGGCTACACCTTC	CASSFDRGLDGYTF
TRBV9	.	TRBJ2-7	.	TGTGCCAGCAGCGCCGGGGGTCGGGGGGCGGTGTACGAGCAGTACTTC	CASSAGGRGAVYEQYF
TRBV9	few	TRBJ2-7	TRBD2	TGTGCCAGCAGCGTGGGACTAGCGGTAAGCTCCTACGAGCAGTACTTC	CASSVGLAVSSYEQYF
TRBV30	.	TRBJ1-1	.	TGTGCCTGGAGTGCAGCGGGATCTGAAGCTTTCTTT	CAWSAAGSEAFF
TRBV15	.	TRBJ2-3	TRBD2	TGTGCCACCAGCAGAGATTTGGGACTAGCGGGAGTGGCAGATACGCAGTATTTT	CATSRDLGLAGVADTQYF
TRBV5-5	.	TRBJ1-5	.	TGTGCCAGCAGCCTTTATGAGGGGCCCCAGCATTTT	CASSLYEGPQHF
TRBV3-1/TRBV3-2	.	TRBJ1-2	.	TGTGCCAGCAGCCAAGATCGAGTTAGAACAGCCTCTTATGGCTACACCTTC	CASSQDRVRTASYGYTF
TRBV5-1	few	TRBJ1-1	.	TGCGCCAGCAGCTTTGGCAGGTGGAACACTGAAGCTTTCTTT	CASSFGRWNTEAFF
TRBV7-2	few	TRBJ2-7	TRBD2	TGTGCCAGCAGCTTTATAGCGGGAAGCTCCTACGAGCAGTACTTC	CASSFIAGSSYEQYF
TRBV10-3	.	TRBJ2-3	TRBD2	TGTGCCATCAGTCTAGCGGGAGAAAGCACAGATACGCAGTATTTT	CAISLAGESTDTQYF
TRBV6-4	.	TRBJ2-3	TRBD2	TGTGCCAGCAGTGAGGGTAGCGGGACTGCAGATACGCAGTATTTT	CASSEGSGTADTQYF
TRBV19	.	TRBJ1-1	.	TGTGCCAGTAGTATTCGTCCTAGAGACACTGAAGCTTTCTTT	CASSIRPRDTEAFF
TRBV4-1	.	TRBJ1-2	TRBD1	TGCGCCAGCAGCCTGTCGGAGGGGGCCTATGGCTACACCTTC	CASSLSEGAYGYTF
TRBV5-8	.	TRBJ2-1	.	TGTGCCAGCAGCCGCATCGTGGCTAGCTCCTACAATGAGCAGTTCTTC	CASSRIVASSYNEQFF
TRBV14	.	TRBJ2-7	.	TGTGCCAGCAGCCACCTGACCAGGGCGAGCTCCTACGAGCAGTACTTC	CASSHLTRASSYEQYF
TRBV14	.	TRBJ1-3	.	TGTGCCAGCACCCAAGCCGGCGCAGGGCTAGGAAACACCATATATTTT	CASTQAGAGLGNTIYF
TRBV18	.	TRBJ1-2	TRBD1	TGTGCCAGCTCACGGGACAGAGACTATGGCTACACCTTC	CASSRDRDYGYTF
TRBV5-1	.	TRBJ2-3	.	TGCGCCAGCAGCCCAACCTATCTAGCGTCCCCAGATACGCAGTATTTT	CASSPTYLASPDTQYF
TRBV18	.	TRBJ2-3	TRBD1	TGTGCCAGCTCCGCCGGGACAGGGGCTTCGCCAGATACGCAGTATTTT	CASSAGTGASPDTQYF
TRBV5-1	.	TRBJ2-7	.	TGCGCCAGCAGCGCGTCCCTCTTCTCCTACGAGCAGTACTTC	CASSASLFSYEQYF
TRBV28	.	TRBJ2-1	TRBD2	TGTGCCAGCAGGGGGACTAGCGGGAGCAATGAGCAGTTCTTC	CASRGTSGSNEQFF
TRBV6-1	few	TRBJ1-2	.	TGTGCCAGCAGTGAATTGGCGGGAGGGAATGGCTACACCTTC	CASSELAGGNGYTF
TRBV20-1	.	TRBJ1-2	.	TGCAGTGCTAACCTATATGGCTACACCTTC	CSANLYGYTF
TRBV18	.	TRBJ2-7	.	TGTGCCAGCTCACCATCGACTGCCTACGAGCAGTACTTC	CASSPSTAYEQYF
TRBV19	.	TRBJ1-6	.	TGTGCCAGTAGTACTTCGGACAGCCTTGGAAAAAATTCACCCCTCCACTTT	CASSTSDSLGKNSPLHF
TRBV19	.	TRBJ2-2	.	TGTGCCAGTAGTATCAGAGACACCGCATTCACCGGGGAGCTGTTTTTT	CASSIRDTAFTGELFF
TRBV10-2	.	TRBJ1-3	.	TGCGCCAGCAGTGAAGGACAGTCTGGAAACACCATATATTTT	CASSEGQSGNTIYF
TRBV7-3	.	TRBJ2-1	.	TGTGCCAGCAGTCCGCTTGGGGGGTCCTACAATGAGCAGTTCTTC	CASSPLGGSYNEQFF
TRBV3-1/TRBV3-2	.	TRBJ2-5	.	TGTGCCAGCAGCCAGGGGAGAGCGGAGACCCAGTACTTC	CASSQGRAETQYF
TRBV7-3	.	TRBJ1-1	.	TGTGCCAGCAGCACCCGGACCGGACTCGAAGCTTTCTTT	CASSTRTGLEAFF
TRBV2	.	TRBJ2-5	.	TGTGCCAGCAGTGCCTTGACAGCGCAAGAGACCCAGTACTTC	CASSALTAQETQYF
TRBV7-3	.	TRBJ2-1	.	TGTGCCAGCAGCTTAGGGACAAACCAAGCATTGGGGGAGCAGTTCTTC	CASSLGTNQALGEQFF
TRBV5-1	.	TRBJ2-2	.	TGCGCCAGCAGGCTGAGGCGGACCGGGGAGCTGTTTTTT	CASRLRRTGELFF
TRBV30	.	TRBJ2-7	TRBD1	TGTGCCTGGAGCGTCGGACAGGGGGGGTCCTACGAGCAGTACTTC	CAWSVGQGGSYEQYF
TRBV19	.	TRBJ2-1	TRBD2	TGTGCCAGTAGTATGGGGACTAGCGAAAGCAATGAGCAGTTCTTC	CASSMGTSESNEQFF
TRBV29-1	.	TRBJ2-7	.	TGCAGCGTGTACGACAGCTCCTACGAGCAGTACTTC	CSVYDSSYEQYF
TRBV10-1	.	TRBJ1-2	.	TGCGCCAGCAGGGTTCGGCCCTGGGTCGAGGGTCGAAAGGGCTACACCTTC	CASRVRPWVEGRKGYTF
TRBV4-1	.	TRBJ2-2	TRBD2	TGCGCCAGCAGGGTAGCGGGAGCGAACACCGGGGAGCTGTTTTTT	CASRVAGANTGELFF
TRBV7-8	.	TRBJ2-4	.	TGTGCCAGCAGCTTAGAGAGGACTCCAAACATTCAGTACTTC	CASSLERTPNIQYF
TRBV19	few	TRBJ2-1	.	TGTGCCAGTAGCACTAGAAATGAGCAGTTCTTC	CASSTRNEQFF
TRBV9	.	TRBJ1-2	.	TGTGCCAGCAGCGTAGAGCAGGGCTATGGCTACACCTTC	CASSVEQGYGYTF
TRBV28	.	TRBJ1-2	.	TGTGCCAGCACGGGTTCGAACTATGGCTACACCTTC	CASTGSNYGYTF
TRBV6-1	.	TRBJ2-5	.	TGTGCCAGCAGTGAACTCCCCCGGGAGCATGAGACCCAGTACTTC	CASSELPREHETQYF
TRBV10-1	.	TRBJ1-3	.	TGCGCCAGCAGTGATGGCCAGACTTCTGGAAACACCATATATTTT	CASSDGQTSGNTIYF
TRBV28	.	TRBJ2-1	.	TGTGCCAGCGAGGGTACAGGGAGCAATGAGCAGTTCTTC	CASEGTGSNEQFF
TRBV4-1	large	TRBJ2-1	TRBD1	TGCGCCAGCAGCCAAGTGCAGGGGGCGGTGGGTGAGCAGTTCTTC	CASSQVQGAVGEQFF
TRBV3-1/TRBV3-2	.	TRBJ2-3	TRBD1	TGTGCCAGCAGCCAAGATGGGACAGGGCGCACAGATACGCAGTATTTT	CASSQDGTGRTDTQYF
TRBV30	.	TRBJ2-3	.	TGTGCCTGGACTTCGCCCCCAGAGGGCACAGATACGCAGTATTTT	CAWTSPPEGTDTQYF
TRBV4-1	.	TRBJ2-7	TRBD2	TGCGCCAGCAGCCCCCAACCGGGACTAGCTTGGGAGCAGTACTTC	CASSPQPGLAWEQYF
TRBV5-4	.	TRBJ2-7	TRBD2	TGTGCCAGCAGCTTGGCGGGACTAGCTGGCGAGCAGTACTTC	CASSLAGLAGEQYF
TRBV9	few	TRBJ2-1	.	TGTGCCAGCAGCAGGCTCGGGGTTTCGGACAATGAGCAGTTCTTC	CASSRLGVSDNEQFF